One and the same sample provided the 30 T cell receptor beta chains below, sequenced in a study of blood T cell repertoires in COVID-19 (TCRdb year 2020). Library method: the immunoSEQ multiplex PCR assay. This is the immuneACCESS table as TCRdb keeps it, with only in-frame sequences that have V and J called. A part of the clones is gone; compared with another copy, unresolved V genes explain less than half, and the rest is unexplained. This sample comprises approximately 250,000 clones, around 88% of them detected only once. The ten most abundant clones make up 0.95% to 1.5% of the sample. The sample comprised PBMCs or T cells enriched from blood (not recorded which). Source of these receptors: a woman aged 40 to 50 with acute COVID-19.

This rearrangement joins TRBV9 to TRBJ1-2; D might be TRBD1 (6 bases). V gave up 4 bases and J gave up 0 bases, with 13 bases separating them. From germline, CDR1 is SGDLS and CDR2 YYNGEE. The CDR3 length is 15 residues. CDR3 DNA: TGTGCCAGCAGCCCAAAGGACAGCCCTAACTATGGCTACACCTTC. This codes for CASSPKDSPNYGYTF.

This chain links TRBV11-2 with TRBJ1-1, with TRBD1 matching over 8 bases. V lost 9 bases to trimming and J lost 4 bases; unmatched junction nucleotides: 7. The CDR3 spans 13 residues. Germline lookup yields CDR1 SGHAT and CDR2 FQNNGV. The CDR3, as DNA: TGTGCCAGTACAGGGGGAGTTTCCACTGAAGCTTTCTTT. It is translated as CASTGGVSTEAFF.

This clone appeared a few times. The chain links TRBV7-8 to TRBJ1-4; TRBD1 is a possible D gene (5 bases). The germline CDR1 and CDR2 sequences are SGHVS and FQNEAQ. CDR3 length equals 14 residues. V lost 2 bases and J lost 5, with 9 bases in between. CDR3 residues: CASSLPTGNEKLFF. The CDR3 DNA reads TGTGCCAGCAGCTTACCCACAGGAAATGAAAAACTGTTTTTT. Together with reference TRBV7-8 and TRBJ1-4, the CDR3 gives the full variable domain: GAGVSQSPRYKVAKRGQDVALRCDPISGHVSLFWYQQALGQGPEFLTYFQNEAQLDKSGLPSDRFFAERPEGSVSTLKIQRTQQEDSAVYLCASSLPTGNEKLFFGSGTQLSVL.

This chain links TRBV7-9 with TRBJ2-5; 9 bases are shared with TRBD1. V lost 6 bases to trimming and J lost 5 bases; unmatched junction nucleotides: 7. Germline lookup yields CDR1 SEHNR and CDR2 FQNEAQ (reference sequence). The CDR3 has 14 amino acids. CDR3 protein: CASSSGTGKETQYF. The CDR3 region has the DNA TGTGCCAGCAGTTCCGGGACAGGGAAGGAGACCCAGTACTTC.

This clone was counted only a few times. The CDR3 is CASSLDVWGVDSYEQYF. In DNA, the CDR3 is TGTGCCAGCAGCTTAGACGTGTGGGGGGTTGACTCCTACGAGCAGTACTTC. The rearrangement links TRBV7-2 to TRBJ2-7; weak D call: TRBD2 (6 bases). CDR1 SGHTA and CDR2 FQGNSA come from the germline V gene. The CDR3 sequence is 17 residues long. V gave up 1 base and J gave up 0 bases, with 16 bases separating them.

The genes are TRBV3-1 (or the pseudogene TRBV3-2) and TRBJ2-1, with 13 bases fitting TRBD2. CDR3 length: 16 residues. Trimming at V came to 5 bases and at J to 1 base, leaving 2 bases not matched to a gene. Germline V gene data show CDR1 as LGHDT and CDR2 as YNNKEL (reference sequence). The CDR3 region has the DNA TGTGCCAGCAGCTCACTAGCGGGAGGGTCCTACAATGAGCAGTTCTTC. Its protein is CASSSLAGGSYNEQFF.

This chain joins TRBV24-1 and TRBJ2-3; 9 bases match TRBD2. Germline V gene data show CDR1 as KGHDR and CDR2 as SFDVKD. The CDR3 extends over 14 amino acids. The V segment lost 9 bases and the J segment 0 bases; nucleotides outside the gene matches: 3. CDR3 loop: CATGLASSTDTQYF. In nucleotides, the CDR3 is TGTGCCACCGGACTAGCGTCTAGCACAGATACGCAGTATTTT.

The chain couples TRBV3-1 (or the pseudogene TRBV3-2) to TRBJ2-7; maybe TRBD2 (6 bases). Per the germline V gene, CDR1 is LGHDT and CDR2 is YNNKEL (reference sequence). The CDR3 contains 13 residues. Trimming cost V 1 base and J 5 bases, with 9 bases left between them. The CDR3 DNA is TGTGCCAGCAGCCAAGCGGGAGCCAACGAGCAGTACTTC. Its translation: CASSQAGANEQYF.

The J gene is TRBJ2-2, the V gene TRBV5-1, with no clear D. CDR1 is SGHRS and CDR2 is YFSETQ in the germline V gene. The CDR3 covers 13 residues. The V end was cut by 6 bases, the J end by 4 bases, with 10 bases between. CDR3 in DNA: TGCGCCAGCACCGCATTCGGCACCGGGGAGCTGTTTTTT. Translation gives CASTAFGTGELFF.

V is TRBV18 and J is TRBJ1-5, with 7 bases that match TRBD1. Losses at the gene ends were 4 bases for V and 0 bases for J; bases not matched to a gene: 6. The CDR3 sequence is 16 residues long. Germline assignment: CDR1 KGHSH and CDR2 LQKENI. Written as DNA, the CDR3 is TGTGCCAGCTCACTGGGGACAGTGAATAGCAATCAGCCCCAGCATTTT. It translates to CASSLGTVNSNQPQHF.

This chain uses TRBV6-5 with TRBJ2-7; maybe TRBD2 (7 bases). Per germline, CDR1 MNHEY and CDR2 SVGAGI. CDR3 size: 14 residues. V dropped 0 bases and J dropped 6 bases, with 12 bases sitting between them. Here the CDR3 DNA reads TGTGCCAGCAGTTACTCTGGGGGGGCCGGCGAGCAGTACTTC. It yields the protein CASSYSGGAGEQYF.

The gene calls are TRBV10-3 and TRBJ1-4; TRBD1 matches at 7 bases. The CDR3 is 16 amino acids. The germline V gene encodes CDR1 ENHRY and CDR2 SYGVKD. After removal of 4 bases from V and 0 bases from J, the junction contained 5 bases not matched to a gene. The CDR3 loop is CAISADRLATNEKLFF. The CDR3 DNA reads TGTGCCATCAGTGCGGACAGGCTTGCAACTAATGAAAAACTGTTTTTT.

CDR3 nucleotide sequence: TGTGCCAGCAGTGCCGGACAGGGGGAGGATTTTGGCAATCAGCCCCAGCATTTT. Translated: CASSAGQGEDFGNQPQHF. This rearrangement joins TRBV27 to TRBJ1-5; 10 positions agree with TRBD1. Germline-derived CDR1 and CDR2 are MNHEY and SMNVEV (reference sequence). This CDR3 spans 18 amino acids. V shed 5 bases and J 2 bases; nucleotides not matched to a gene: 12.

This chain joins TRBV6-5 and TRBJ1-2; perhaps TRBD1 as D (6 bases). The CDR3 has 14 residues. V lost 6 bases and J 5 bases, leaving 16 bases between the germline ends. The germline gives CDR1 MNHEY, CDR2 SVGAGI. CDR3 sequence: CASRERGMNYGYTF. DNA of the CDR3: TGTGCCAGCAGGGAGAGGGGGATGAATTATGGCTACACCTTC.

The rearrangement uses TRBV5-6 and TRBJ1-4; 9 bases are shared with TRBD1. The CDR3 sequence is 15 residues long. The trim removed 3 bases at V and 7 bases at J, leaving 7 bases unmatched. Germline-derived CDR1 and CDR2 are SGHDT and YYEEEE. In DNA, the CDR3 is TGTGCCAGCAGCTGGGGGACAGGGCTTGGTGAAAAACTGTTTTTT. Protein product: CASSWGTGLGEKLFF.

CDR3: CASSEVRGRAYEQYF. CDR3 DNA: TGTGCCAGCAGTGAAGTTAGGGGGAGGGCCTACGAGCAGTACTTC. V is TRBV6-1 and J is TRBJ2-7; TRBD2 might be the D (7 bases). CDR3 length equals 15 residues. With 1 base removed from V and 2 bases from J, the gap between germline ends came to 12 bases. Germline CDR1 MNHNS, CDR2 SASEGT.

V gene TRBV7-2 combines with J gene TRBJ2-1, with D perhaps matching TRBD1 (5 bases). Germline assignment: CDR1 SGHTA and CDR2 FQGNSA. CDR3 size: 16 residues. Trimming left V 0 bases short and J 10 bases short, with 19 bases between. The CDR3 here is CASSLAMQGIFREQFF. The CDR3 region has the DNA TGTGCCAGCAGCTTAGCTATGCAGGGCATTTTCAGGGAGCAGTTCTTC.

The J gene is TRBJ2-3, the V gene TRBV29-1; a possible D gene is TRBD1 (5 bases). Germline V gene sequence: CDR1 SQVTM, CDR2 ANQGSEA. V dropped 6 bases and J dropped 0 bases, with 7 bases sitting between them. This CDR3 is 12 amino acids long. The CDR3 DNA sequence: TGCAGCGTCGACAGTAGCACAGATACGCAGTATTTT. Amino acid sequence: CSVDSSTDTQYF.

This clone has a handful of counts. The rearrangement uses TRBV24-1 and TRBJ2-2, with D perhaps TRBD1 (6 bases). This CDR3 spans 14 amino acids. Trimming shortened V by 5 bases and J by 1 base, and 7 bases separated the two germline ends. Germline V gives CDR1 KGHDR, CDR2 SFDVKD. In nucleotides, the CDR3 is TGTGCCACCAGTGCCAGGGGGAACACCGGGGAGCTGTTTTTT. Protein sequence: CATSARGNTGELFF.

The chain's CDR3 is CAWSGGQANTEAFF. In DNA, the CDR3 is TGTGCCTGGAGTGGAGGACAGGCTAACACTGAAGCTTTCTTT. The chain combines TRBV30 with TRBJ1-1; 7 positions agree with TRBD1. CDR1 and CDR2 (germline): GTSNPN, SVGIG (reference sequence). V gave up 1 base and J gave up 2 bases; unmatched junction bases: 4. The CDR3 spans 14 residues.

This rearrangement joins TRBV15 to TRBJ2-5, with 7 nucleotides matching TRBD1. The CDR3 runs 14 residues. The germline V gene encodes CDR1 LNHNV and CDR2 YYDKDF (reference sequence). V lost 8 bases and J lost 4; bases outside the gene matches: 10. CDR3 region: CATERGGTRETQYF. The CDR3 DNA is TGTGCCACCGAAAGAGGGGGCACGCGAGAGACCCAGTACTTC.

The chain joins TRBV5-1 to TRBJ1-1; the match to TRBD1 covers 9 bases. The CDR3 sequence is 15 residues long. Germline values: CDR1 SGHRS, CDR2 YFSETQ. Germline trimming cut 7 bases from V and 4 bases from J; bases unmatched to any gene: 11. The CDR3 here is CASAVSGTGSTEAFF. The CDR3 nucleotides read TGCGCCAGCGCCGTTTCTGGGACAGGGAGCACTGAAGCTTTCTTT.

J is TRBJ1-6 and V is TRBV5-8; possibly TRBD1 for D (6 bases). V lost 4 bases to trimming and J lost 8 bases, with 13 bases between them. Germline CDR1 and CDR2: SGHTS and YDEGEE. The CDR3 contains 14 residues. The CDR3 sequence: CASSRTVWDSPLHF. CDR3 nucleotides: TGTGCCAGCAGCCGGACAGTTTGGGATTCACCCCTCCACTTT.

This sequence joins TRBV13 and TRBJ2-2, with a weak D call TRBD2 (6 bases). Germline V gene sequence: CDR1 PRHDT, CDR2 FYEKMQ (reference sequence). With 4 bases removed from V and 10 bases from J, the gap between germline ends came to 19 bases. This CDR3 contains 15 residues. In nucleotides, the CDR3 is TGTGCCAGCAGCTCGACCGGGACTCCTCCTAAGGAGCTGTTTTTT. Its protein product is CASSSTGTPPKELFF.

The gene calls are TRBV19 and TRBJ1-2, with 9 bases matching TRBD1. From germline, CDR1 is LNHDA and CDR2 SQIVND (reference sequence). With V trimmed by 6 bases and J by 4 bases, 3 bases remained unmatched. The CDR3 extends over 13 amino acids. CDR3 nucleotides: TGTGCCAGTAGGGGACAGGGTCTCTATGGCTACACCTTC. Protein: CASRGQGLYGYTF.

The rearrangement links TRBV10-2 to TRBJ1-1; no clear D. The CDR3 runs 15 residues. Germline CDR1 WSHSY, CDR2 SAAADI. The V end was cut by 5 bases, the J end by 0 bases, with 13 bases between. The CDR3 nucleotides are TGCGCCAGCAGTAGTTTGTACGGGATGAACACTGAAGCTTTCTTT. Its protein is CASSSLYGMNTEAFF.

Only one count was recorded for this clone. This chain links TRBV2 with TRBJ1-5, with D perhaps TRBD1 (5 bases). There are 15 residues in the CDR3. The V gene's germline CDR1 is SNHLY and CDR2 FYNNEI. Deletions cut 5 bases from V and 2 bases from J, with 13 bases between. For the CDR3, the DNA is TGTGCCAGCAGTCCACGCAGGGCCGGCAATCAGCCCCAGCATTTT. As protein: CASSPRRAGNQPQHF.

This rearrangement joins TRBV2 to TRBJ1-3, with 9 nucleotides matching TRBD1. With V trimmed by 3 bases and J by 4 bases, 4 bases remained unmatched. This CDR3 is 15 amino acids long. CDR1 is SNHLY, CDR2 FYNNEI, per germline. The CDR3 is CASSDRTGAGNTIYF. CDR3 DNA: TGTGCCAGCAGTGACCGGACAGGGGCAGGAAACACCATATATTTT.

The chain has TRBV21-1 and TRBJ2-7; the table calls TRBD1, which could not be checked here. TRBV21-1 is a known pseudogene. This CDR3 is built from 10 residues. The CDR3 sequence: CASRTGEQYV. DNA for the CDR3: TGTGCCAGCAGGACAGGGGAACAGTACGTC.

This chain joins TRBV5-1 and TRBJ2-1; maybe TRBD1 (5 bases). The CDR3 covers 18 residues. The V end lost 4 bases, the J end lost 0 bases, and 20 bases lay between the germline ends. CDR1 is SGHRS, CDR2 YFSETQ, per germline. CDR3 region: CASSRWAQQGNSYNEQFF. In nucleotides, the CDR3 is TGCGCCAGCAGCCGGTGGGCACAGCAGGGAAACTCCTACAATGAGCAGTTCTTC.